The source of this TCR beta chain is a study of T-cell memory formation after mild COVID-19. Across the study: Largely, TCR clusters stayed within a single donor.

This clonotype came up a few times. Its antigen remains unknown. V shed 6 bases and J 3 bases; nucleotides not matched to a gene: 4. The CDR3 covers 14 residues. TCRdb re-called the 5' RACE reads through MiXCR, storing one row per CDR3 protein. The sample comprises just over 200,000 distinct CDR3 sequences, 9% to 10% of which are singletons, and roughly 4% rests with the top ten. Study-level results: SARS-CoV-2 specificity of second-wave clones peaking day 37 was unconfirmed. Day 15 to 85 contracting clones showed balanced CD4/CD8; later expanders leaned CD4+. Pre-infection memory showed some responding clones, and this suggested that cross-reactive memory joined.

The J gene is TRBJ1-2, the V gene TRBV12-3 or TRBV12-4, with 10 bases fitting TRBD1. The sequenced sample was PBMCs or a T cell subset sorted from them (not recorded which). The TCR sequence derives from a man between 18 and 29 years old who had mild COVID-19 (a few samples of this study predate the infection). Cell type and time point are not known. CDR3 residues: CASSTGQGYYGYTF. The CDR3 DNA reads as TGTGCCAGCAGCACGGGACAGGGGTACTATGGCTACACCTTC.